This T cell receptor beta chain originates from a study of control samples from healthy donors and cancer patients. The V gene end was trimmed by 5 bases and the J gene end by 1 base; junction bases not matched to a gene: 9. The CDR3 runs to 16 residues. CDR1 SGHDN and CDR2 FVKESK come from the germline V gene. Generated by immunoSEQ multiplex PCR, the TCRdb table keeps only in-frame clones and is missing some. The table lists 45,000 to 55,000 clones, over 90% of them singletons. V gene TRBV14 combines with J gene TRBJ2-5, with 8 bases that match TRBD1. Sequenced sample: PBMCs. The receptor was isolated from a woman aged 45-60 years with head and neck cancer. The CDR3: CASSRGQVFFQETQYF. CDR3 DNA: TGTGCCAGCAGCAGGGGACAGGTCTTCTTCCAAGAGACCCAGTACTTC.